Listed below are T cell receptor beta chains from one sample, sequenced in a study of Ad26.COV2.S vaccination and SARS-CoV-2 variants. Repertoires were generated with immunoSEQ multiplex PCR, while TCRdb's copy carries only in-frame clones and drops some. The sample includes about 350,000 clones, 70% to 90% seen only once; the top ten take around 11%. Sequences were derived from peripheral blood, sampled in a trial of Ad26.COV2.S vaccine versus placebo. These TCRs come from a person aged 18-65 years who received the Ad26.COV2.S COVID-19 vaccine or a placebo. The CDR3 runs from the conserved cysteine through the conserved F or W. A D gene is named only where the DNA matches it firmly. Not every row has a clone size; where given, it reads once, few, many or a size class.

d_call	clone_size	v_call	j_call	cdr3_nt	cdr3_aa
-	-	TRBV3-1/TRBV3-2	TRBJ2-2	TGTGCCAGCAGCCCACGCAAGAAGGGAGCCGGGGAGCTGTTTTTT	CASSPRKKGAGELFF
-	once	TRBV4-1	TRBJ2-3	TGCGCCAGCAGCCAGGAAGGGACAGATACGCAGTATTTT	CASSQEGTDTQYF
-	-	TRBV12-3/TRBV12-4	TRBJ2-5	TGTGCCAGCAGTTTCGGCGGCCAAGAGACCCAGTACTTC	CASSFGGQETQYF
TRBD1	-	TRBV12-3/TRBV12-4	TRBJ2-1	TGTGCCAGCAGCCCGGGACAGTACAATGAGCAGTTCTTC	CASSPGQYNEQFF
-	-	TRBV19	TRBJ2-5	TGTGCCAGTAGTATAAGGGGGTTGGGGGAGACCCAGTACTTC	CASSIRGLGETQYF
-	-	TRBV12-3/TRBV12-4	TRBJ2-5	TGTGCCAGCAGCCCGTGGACGGAAGAGACCCAGTACTTC	CASSPWTEETQYF
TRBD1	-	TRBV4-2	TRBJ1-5	TGTGCCAGCAGCCTAGGTGGGACAGAGGACAATCAGCCCCAGCATTTT	CASSLGGTEDNQPQHF
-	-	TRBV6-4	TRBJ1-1	TGTGCCAGCAGCCTAACGGACGGGAACACTGAAGCTTTCTTT	CASSLTDGNTEAFF
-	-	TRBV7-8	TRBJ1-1	TGTGCCAGCAGCTTTGACTCGAACACTGAAGCTTTCTTT	CASSFDSNTEAFF
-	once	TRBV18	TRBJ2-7	TGTGCCAGCTCAACCCGGGACAACTACGAGCAGTACTTC	CASSTRDNYEQYF
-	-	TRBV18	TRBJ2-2	TGTGCCAGCTCACCGGGGACGAACACCGGGGAGCTGTTTTTT	CASSPGTNTGELFF
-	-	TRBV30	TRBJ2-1	TGTGCCTGGAGTCAAGGGGCCAATGAGCAGTTCTTC	CAWSQGANEQFF
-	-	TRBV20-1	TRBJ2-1	TGCAGTGCTAGTCCTCTATCAGTGGGTTTTAGTGAGCAGTTCTTC	CSASPLSVGFSEQFF
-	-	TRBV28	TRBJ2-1	TGTGCCAGCAGCCCGGGACCCAGGCTCTACAATGAGCAGTTCTTC	CASSPGPRLYNEQFF
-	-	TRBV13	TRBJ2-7	TGTGCCAGCAGCGACCAAGGGTCCTACGAGCAGTACTTC	CASSDQGSYEQYF
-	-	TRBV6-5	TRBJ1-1	TGTGCCAGCAGTCCAGACAGTGAGAACACTGAAGCTTTCTTT	CASSPDSENTEAFF
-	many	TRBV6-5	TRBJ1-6	TGTGCCAGCAGTTACTCGTTCGACAGGCCCGCCCCCCTCCACTTT	CASSYSFDRPAPLHF
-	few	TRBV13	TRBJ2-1	TGTGCCAGCAGCGCCAACCAGGCGGGACAGTCCTACAATGAGCAGTTCTTC	CASSANQAGQSYNEQFF
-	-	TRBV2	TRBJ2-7	TGTGCCAGCACCTATGGGGGGACATTCAGCTCCTACGAGCAGTACTTC	CASTYGGTFSSYEQYF
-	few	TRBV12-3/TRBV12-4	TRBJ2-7	TGTGCCAGCAGAAGAGTGGGGGAGCAGTACTTC	CASRRVGEQYF
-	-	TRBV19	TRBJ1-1	TGTGCCAGTAGTCCGAAGGGTGGAGTTATGAACACTGAAGCTTTCTTT	CASSPKGGVMNTEAFF
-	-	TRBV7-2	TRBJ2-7	TGTGCCAGCAGCTTAGCCGGTACCGGATACGAGCAGTACTTC	CASSLAGTGYEQYF
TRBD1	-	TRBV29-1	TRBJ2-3	TGCAGCGTGAACCGGGACAGGTTGACAGATACGCAGTATTTT	CSVNRDRLTDTQYF
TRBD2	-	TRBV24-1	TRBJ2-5	TGTGCCACCAGTGACCCGGCGAGCGGGGGATCCCTAGAGACCCAGTACTTC	CATSDPASGGSLETQYF
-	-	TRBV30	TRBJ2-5	TGTGCCTGGAGTTCCGGGATCCAAGAGACCCAGTACTTC	CAWSSGIQETQYF
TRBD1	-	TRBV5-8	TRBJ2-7	TGTGCCAGCAGCTTTGGGACAGGCACTCGCGAGCAGTACTTC	CASSFGTGTREQYF
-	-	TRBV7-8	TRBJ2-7	TGTGCCAGCAGCTTATCCGGGAACGAGCAGTACTTC	CASSLSGNEQYF
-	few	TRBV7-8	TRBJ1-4	TGTGCCAGCAGCGTCGTTGGGGGTGTCGGTGAAAAACTGTTTTTT	CASSVVGGVGEKLFF
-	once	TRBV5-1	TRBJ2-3	TGCGCCAGCAGCTTTACCCCCCCAGATACGCAGTATTTT	CASSFTPPDTQYF
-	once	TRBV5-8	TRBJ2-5	TGTGCCAGCAGCTTGGGGGGGAAGACCCAGTACTTC	CASSLGGKTQYF
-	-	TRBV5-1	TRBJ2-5	TGCGCCAGCAGCGGGGAGACCCAGTACTTC	CASSGETQYF
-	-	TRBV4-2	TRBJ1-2	TGTGCCAGCAGCCAAAATGGTGGCTACACCTTC	CASSQNGGYTF
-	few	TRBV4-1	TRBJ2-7	TGCGCCAGCAGCCAGAGCACGGGGCCGTCTGGGTACGAGCAGTACTTC	CASSQSTGPSGYEQYF
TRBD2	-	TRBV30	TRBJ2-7	TGTGCCTTCTTACTAGCGGAAATATCCTACGAGCAGTACTTC	CAFLLAEISYEQYF
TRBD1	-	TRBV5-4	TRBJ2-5	TGTGCCAGCAGCTCGGGACAGGGTCAAGAGACCCAGTACTTC	CASSSGQGQETQYF
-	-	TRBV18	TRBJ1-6	TGTGCCAGCTCACGTAACCCCCCGACCGGGGACAATTCACCCCTCCACTTT	CASSRNPPTGDNSPLHF
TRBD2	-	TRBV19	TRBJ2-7	TGTGCCAGTTCCGGGGGGGATGCCCAAAGCTCCTACGAGCAGTACTTC	CASSGGDAQSSYEQYF
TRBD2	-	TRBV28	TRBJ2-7	TGTGCCAGCAGTCCTCGACTAGCGGTAACCTTGGAGCAGTACTTC	CASSPRLAVTLEQYF
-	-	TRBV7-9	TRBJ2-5	TGTGCCAGCAGCTTCCGGGGCCAAGAGACCCAGTACTTC	CASSFRGQETQYF
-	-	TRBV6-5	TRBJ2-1	TGTGCCAGCAGCCCAGCGGCCTCCTACAATGAGCAGTTCTTC	CASSPAASYNEQFF
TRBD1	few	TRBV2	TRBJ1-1	TGTGCCAGCAGGGAAGGACAGGGGTTTCTGAACACTGAAGCTTTCTTT	CASREGQGFLNTEAFF
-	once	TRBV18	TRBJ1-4	TGTGCCAGCTCAAGGAATGAAAAACTGTTTTTT	CASSRNEKLFF
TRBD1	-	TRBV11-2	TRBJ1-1	TGTGCCAGCAGCTTTGACGGACAGGGGGCTGAAGCTTTCTTT	CASSFDGQGAEAFF
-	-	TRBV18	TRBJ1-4	TGTGCCAGCTCACCCGGAGCAACTAATGAAAAACTGTTTTTT	CASSPGATNEKLFF
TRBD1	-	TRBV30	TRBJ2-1	TGTGCCTGGAGTGTAGGCAGGGGGAATGAGCAGTTCTTC	CAWSVGRGNEQFF